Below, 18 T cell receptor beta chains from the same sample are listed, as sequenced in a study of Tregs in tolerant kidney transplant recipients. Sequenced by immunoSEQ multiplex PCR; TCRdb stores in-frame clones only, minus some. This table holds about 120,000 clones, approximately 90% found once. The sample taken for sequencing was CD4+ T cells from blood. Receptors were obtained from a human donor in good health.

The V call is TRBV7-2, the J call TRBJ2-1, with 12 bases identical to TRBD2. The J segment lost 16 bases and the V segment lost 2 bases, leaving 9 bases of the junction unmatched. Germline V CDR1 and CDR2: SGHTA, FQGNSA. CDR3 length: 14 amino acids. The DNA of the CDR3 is TGTGCCAGCAGCTTATCCTGGACTAGCGGGGCACCATTCTTC. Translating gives CASSLSWTSGAPFF. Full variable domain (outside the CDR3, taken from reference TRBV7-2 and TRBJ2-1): GAGVSQSPSNKVTEKGKDVELRCDPISGHTALYWYRQSLGQGLEFLIYFQGNSAPDKSGLPSDRFSAERTGGSVSTLTIQRTQQEDSAVYLCASSLSWTSGAPFFGPGTRLTVL.

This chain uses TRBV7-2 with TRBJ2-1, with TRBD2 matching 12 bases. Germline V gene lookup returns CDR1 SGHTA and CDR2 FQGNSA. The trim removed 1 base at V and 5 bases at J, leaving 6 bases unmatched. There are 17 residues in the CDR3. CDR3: CASSLVRLAGGHNEQFF. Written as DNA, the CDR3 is TGTGCCAGCAGCTTAGTGCGGCTAGCGGGAGGGCACAATGAGCAGTTCTTC. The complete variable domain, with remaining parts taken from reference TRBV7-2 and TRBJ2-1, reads GAGVSQSPSNKVTEKGKDVELRCDPISGHTALYWYRQSLGQGLEFLIYFQGNSAPDKSGLPSDRFSAERTGGSVSTLTIQRTQQEDSAVYLCASSLVRLAGGHNEQFFGPGTRLTVL.

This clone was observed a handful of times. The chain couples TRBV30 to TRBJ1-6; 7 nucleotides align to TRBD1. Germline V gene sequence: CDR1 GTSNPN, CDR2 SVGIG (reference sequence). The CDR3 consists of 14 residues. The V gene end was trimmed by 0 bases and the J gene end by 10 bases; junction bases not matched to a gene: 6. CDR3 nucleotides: TGTGCCTGGAGTGTCCCAGGGGGAAGATCACCCCTCCACTTT. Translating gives CAWSVPGGRSPLHF.

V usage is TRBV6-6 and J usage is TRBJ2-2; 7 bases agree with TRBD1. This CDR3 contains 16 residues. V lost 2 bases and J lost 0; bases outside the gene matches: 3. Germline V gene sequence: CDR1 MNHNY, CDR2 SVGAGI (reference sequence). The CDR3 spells CASSYQGTANTGELFF. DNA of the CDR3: TGTGCCAGCAGTTACCAGGGGACAGCGAACACCGGGGAGCTGTTTTTT.

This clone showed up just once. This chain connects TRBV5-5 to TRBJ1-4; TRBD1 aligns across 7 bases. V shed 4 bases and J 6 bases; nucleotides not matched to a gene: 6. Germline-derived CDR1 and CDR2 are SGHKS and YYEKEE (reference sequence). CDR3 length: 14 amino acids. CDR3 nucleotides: TGTGCCAGCAGCAAGACAGGGCCGGATGAAAAACTGTTTTTT. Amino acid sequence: CASSKTGPDEKLFF.

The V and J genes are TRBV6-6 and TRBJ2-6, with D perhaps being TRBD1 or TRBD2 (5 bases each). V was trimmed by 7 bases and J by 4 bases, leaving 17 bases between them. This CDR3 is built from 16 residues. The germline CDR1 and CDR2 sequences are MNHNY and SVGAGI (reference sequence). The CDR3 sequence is CASTPTGLWGANVLTF. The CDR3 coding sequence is TGTGCCAGCACCCCAACAGGACTCTGGGGGGCCAACGTCCTGACTTTC.

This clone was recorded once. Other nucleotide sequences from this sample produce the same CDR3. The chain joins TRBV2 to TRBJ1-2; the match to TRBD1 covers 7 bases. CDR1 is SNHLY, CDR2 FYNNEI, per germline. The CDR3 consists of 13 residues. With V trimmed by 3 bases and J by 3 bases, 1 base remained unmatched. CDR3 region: CASSEGQYYGYTF. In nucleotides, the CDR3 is TGTGCCAGCAGTGAGGGACAGTACTATGGCTACACCTTC.

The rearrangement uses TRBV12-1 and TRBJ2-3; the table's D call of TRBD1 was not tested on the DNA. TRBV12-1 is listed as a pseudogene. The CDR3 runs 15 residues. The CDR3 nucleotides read TGTGCCAGCAGTTCATCAGTTGGCTTCACAGATACGCAGTATTTT. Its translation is CASSSSVGFTDTQYF.

The CDR3: CASSLGQGGGYTF. CDR3 nucleotides: TGTGCCAGCAGCTTGGGACAGGGTGGTGGCTACACCTTC. The chain combines TRBV7-9 with TRBJ1-2; TRBD1 matches at 9 bases. This CDR3 is 13 amino acids long. V was pared by 3 bases and J by 7 bases, with 3 bases of the junction left unmatched. Germline CDR1 reads SEHNR; CDR2 reads FQNEAQ (reference sequence).

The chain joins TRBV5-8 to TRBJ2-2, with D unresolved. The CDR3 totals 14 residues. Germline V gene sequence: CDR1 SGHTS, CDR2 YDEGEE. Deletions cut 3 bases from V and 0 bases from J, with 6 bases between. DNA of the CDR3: TGTGCCAGCAGCTCTTCTCCGAACACCGGGGAGCTGTTTTTT. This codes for CASSSSPNTGELFF.

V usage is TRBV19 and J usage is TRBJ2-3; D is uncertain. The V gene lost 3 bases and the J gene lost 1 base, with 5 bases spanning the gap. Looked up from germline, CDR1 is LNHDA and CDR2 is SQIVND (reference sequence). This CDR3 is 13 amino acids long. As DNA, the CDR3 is TGTGCCAGTAGTATTGGGCGCACAGATACGCAGTATTTT. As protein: CASSIGRTDTQYF.

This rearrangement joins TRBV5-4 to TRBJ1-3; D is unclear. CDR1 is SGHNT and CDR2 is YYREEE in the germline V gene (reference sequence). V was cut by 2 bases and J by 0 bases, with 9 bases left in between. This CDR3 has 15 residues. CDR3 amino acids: CASSFDWSSGNTIYF. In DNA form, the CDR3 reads TGTGCCAGCAGCTTTGATTGGAGCTCTGGAAACACCATATATTTT.

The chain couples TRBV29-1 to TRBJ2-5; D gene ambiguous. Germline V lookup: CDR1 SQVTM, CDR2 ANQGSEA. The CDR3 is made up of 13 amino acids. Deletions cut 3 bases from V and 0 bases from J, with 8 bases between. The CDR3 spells CSVDSAYQETQYF. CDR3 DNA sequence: TGCAGCGTTGACAGTGCTTACCAAGAGACCCAGTACTTC.

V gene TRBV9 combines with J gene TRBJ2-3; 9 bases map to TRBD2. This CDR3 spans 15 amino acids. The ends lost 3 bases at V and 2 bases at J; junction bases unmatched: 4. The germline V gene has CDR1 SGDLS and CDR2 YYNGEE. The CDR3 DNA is TGTGCCAGCAGCGGGCGGGGGGGCCACACAGATACGCAGTATTTT. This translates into CASSGRGGHTDTQYF. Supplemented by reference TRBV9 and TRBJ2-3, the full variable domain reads DSGVTQTPKHLITATGQRVTLRCSPRSGDLSVYWYQQSLDQGLQFLIQYYNGEERAKGNILERFSAQQFPDLHSELNLSSLELGDSALYFCASSGRGGHTDTQYFGPGTRLTVL.

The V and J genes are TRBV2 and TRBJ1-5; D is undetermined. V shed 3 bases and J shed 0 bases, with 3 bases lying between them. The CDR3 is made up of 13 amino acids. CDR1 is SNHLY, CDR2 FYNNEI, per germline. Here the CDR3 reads CASSDYSNQPQHF. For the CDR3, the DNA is TGTGCCAGCAGTGACTATAGCAATCAGCCCCAGCATTTT.

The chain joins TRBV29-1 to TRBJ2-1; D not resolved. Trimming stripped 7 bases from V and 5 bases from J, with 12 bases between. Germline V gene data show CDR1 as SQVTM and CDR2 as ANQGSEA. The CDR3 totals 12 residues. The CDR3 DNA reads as TGCAGCGCGGACCCCGTCCACAATGAGCAGTTCTTC. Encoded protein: CSADPVHNEQFF.

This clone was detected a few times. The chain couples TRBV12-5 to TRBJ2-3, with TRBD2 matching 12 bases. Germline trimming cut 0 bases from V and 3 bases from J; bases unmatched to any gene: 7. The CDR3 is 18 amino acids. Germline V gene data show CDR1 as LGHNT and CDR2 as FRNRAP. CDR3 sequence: CASGLVRDGLAGTDTQYF. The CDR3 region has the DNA TGTGCTAGTGGTTTGGTACGAGACGGACTAGCGGGGACAGATACGCAGTATTTT.

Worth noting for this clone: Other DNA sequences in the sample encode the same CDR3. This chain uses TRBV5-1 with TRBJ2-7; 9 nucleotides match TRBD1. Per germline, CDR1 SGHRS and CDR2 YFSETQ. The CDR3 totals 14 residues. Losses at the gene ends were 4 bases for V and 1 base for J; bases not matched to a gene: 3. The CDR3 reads CASSPGTGSYEQYF. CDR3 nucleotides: TGCGCCAGCAGCCCAGGGACAGGGTCCTACGAGCAGTACTTC.